Below, 3 T cell receptor beta chains from the same sample are listed, as sequenced in a study of blood T cell repertoires in COVID-19. Profiled with immunoSEQ multiplex PCR; TCRdb holds only in-frame clones, not every one. The sample lists roughly 24,000 clones, 65% to 90% occurring once. Sequenced input: peripheral blood. The origin of the receptors is a man aged 70 or older with acute or convalescent COVID-19.

By frequency in the sample, this clone is medium-sized. V gene TRBV5-1 combines with J gene TRBJ1-1; D possibly corresponds to TRBD1 (5 bases). The CDR3 extends over 13 amino acids. Trimming pared 7 bases from V and 3 bases from J, leaving 13 bases between. Per the germline V gene, CDR1 is SGHRS and CDR2 is YFSETQ. Written as DNA, the CDR3 is TGCGCCAGCCTCCCGGGGGGACACACTGAAGCTTTCTTT. Its protein product is CASLPGGHTEAFF.

This chain uses TRBV28 with TRBJ2-7, with TRBD2 matching 8 bases. Germline values: CDR1 MDHEN, CDR2 SYDVKM. V was clipped by 6 bases and J by 4 bases; unmatched bases: 8. The CDR3 has 14 amino acids. The CDR3 is CASRAGGIRYEQYF. In DNA form, the CDR3 reads TGTGCCAGCAGGGCGGGGGGTATCAGGTACGAGCAGTACTTC.

The V and J genes are TRBV5-8 and TRBJ1-5; 9 bases are a match to TRBD1. This CDR3 has 14 amino acids. Germline values: CDR1 SGHTS, CDR2 YDEGEE. J was trimmed by 5 bases and V by 6 bases; bases with no gene match: 6. The CDR3 coding sequence is TGTGCCAGCACCTCACAGGGGGCATATCAGCCCCAGCATTTT. It yields the protein CASTSQGAYQPQHF.